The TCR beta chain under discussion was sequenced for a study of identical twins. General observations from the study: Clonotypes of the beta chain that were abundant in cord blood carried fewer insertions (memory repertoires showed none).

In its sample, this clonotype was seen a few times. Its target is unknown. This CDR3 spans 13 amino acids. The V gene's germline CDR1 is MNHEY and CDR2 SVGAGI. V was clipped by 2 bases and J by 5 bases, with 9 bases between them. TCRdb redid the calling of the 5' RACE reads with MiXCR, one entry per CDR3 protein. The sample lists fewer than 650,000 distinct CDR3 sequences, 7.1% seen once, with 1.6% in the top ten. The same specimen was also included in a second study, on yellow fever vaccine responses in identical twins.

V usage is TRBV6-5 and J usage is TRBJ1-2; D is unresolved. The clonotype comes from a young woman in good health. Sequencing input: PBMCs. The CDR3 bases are TGTGCCAGCAGTTACAGCCATGTGTATGGCTACACCTTC. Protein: CASSYSHVYGYTF.